Below, 2 T cell receptor beta chains from the same sample are listed, as sequenced in a study of cytomegalovirus exposure and HLA in healthy donors. It was with 60 Vbeta and 13 Jbeta primers that the PCR ran. Some clones are missing from TCRdb's copy, which holds only in-frame ones; the method was immunoSEQ multiplex PCR. The sample has about 150,000 clones, approximately 80% seen once; the top ten hold 2.4%. The material sequenced was PBMCs. All receptors come from a male donor in good health and CMV-seronegative.

This clone has only one observation. The rearrangement uses TRBV5-4 and TRBJ2-1; possibly TRBD2 for D (7 bases). The CDR3 spans 17 residues. Looked up from germline, CDR1 is SGHNT and CDR2 is YYREEE (reference sequence). Trimming shortened V by 0 bases and J by 6 bases, and 19 bases separated the two germline ends. The CDR3: CASSLGGGGRVLNEQFF. Here the CDR3 DNA reads TGTGCCAGCAGCTTGGGAGGGGGGGGCCGGGTTCTCAATGAGCAGTTCTTC. Complete variable domain (other parts from reference TRBV5-4 and TRBJ2-1): ETGVTQSPTHLIKTRGQQVTLRCSSQSGHNTVSWYQQALGQGPQFIFQYYREEENGRGNFPPRFSGLQFPNYSSELNVNALELDDSALYLCASSLGGGGRVLNEQFFGPGTRLTVL.

In this sample, this clone turned up once. This sequence joins TRBV6-5 and TRBJ2-1; D remains unclear. The V end was cut by 4 bases, the J end by 6 bases, with 16 bases between. CDR1 MNHEY and CDR2 SVGAGI come from the germline V gene. This CDR3 contains 15 residues. CDR3 coding DNA: TGTGCCAGCAGTTCTGTAGTCCCTCCTCGCAATGAGCAGTTCTTC. Translating gives CASSSVVPPRNEQFF.